The text below deals with one T cell receptor beta chain. Profiled with immunoSEQ multiplex PCR; TCRdb holds only in-frame clones, not every one. This sample has 950,000 to 1,300,000 clones, with about three quarters found just once. CD45RA+ naive and CD45RA-negative memory subsets were separated from CD4+ cells. The sample originates from a study of shared clonotypes between healthy human individuals. Germline V gene lookup returns CDR1 LGHNA and CDR2 YSLEER. The CDR3 spans 15 residues. V lost 1 base and J 5 bases, leaving 14 bases between the germline ends. The sequence derives from a man aged 18-30 years in good health. V is TRBV4-3 and J is TRBJ2-5; no clear D gene. What was sequenced was memory CD4+ T cells sorted from blood. The subset: CD45RA-negative fraction. The CDR3 nucleotides are TGCGCCAGCAGCCAAGTGGTTCGGAGTTGGGAGACCCAGTACTTC. Residues: CASSQVVRSWETQYF.